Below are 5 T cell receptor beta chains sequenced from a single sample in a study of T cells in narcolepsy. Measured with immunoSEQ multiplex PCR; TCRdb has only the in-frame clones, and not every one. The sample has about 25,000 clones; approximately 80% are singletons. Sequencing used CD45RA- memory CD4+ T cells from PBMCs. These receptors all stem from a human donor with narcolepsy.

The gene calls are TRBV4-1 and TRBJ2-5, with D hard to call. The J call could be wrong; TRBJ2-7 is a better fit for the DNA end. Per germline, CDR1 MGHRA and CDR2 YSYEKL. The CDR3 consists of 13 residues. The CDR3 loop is CASSQAAAYEQYF. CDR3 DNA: TGCGCCAGCAGCCAAGCGGCAGCCTACGAGCAGTACTTC.

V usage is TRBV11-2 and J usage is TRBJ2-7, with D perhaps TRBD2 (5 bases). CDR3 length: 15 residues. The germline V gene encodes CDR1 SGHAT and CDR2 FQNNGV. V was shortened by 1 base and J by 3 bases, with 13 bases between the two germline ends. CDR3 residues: CASSLGASPSYEQYF. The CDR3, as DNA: TGTGCCAGCAGCTTAGGGGCTAGCCCGAGCTACGAGCAGTACTTC.

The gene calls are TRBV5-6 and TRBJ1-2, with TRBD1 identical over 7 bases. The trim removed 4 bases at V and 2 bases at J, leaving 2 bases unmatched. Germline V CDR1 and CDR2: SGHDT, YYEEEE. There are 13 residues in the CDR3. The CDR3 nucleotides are TGTGCCAGCAGCATGGGACAGAACTATGGCTACACCTTC. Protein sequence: CASSMGQNYGYTF.

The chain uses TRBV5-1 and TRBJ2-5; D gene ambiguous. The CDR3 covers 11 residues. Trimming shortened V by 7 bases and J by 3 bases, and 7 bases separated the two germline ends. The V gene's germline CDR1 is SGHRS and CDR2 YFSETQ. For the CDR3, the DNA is TGCGCCAGCGCTACAGAAGAGACCCAGTACTTC. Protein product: CASATEETQYF.

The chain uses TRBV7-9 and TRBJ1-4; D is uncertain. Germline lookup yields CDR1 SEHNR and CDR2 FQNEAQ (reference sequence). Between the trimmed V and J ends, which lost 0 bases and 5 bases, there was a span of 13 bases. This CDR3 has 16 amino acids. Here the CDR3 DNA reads TGTGCCAGCAGCTTAGCGCGCGACTCCGGAAATGAAAAACTGTTTTTT. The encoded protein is CASSLARDSGNEKLFF.